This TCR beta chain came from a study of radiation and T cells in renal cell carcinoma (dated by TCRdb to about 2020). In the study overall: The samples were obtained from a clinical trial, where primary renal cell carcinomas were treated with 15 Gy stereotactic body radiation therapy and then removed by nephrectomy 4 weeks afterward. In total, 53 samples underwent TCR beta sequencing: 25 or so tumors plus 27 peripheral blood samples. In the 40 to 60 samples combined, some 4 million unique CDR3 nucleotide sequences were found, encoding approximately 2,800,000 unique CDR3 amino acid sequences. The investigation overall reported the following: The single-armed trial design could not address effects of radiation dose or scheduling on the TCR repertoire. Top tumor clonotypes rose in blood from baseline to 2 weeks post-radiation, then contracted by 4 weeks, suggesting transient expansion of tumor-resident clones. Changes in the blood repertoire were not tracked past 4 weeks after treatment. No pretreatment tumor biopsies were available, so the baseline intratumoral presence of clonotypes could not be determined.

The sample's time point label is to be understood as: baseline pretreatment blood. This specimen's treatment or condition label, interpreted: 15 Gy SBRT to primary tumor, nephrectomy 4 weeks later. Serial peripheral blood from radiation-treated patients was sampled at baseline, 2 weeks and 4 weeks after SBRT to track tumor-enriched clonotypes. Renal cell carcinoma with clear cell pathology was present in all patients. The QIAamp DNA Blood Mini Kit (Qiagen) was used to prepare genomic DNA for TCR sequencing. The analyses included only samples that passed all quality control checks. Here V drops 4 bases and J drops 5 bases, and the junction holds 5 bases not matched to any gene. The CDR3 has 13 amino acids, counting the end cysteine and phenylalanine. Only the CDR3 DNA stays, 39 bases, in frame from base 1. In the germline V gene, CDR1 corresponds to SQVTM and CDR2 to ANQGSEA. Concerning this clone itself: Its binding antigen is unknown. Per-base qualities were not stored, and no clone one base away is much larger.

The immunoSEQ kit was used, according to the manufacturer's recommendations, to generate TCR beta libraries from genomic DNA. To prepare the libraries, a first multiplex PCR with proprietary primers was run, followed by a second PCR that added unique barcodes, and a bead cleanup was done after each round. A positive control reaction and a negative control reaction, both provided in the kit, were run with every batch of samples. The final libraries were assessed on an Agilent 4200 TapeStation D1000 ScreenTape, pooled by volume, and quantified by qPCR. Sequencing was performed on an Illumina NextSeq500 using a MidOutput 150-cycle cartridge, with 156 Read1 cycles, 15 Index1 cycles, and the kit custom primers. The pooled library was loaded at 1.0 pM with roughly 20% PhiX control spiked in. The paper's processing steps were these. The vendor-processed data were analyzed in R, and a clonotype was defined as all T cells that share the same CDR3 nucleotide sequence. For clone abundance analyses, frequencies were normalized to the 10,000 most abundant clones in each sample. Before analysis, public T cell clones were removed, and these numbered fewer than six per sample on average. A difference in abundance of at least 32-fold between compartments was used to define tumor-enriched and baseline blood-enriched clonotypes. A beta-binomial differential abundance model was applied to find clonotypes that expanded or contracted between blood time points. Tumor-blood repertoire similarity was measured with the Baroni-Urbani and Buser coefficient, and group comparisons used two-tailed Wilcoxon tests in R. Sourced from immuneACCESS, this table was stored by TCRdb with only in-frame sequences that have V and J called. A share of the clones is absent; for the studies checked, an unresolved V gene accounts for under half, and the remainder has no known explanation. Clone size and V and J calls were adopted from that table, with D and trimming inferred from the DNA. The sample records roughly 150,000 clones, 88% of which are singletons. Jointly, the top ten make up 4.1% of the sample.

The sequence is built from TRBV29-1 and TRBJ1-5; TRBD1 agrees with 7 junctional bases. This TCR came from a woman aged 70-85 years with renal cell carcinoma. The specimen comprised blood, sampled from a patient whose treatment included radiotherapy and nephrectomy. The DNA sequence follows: TGCAGCGTTGCAGGGGGACTAGATCAGCCCCAGCATTTT. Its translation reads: CSVAGGLDQPQHF.